The rows below give T cell receptor beta chains drawn from one sample of a study of T cells in Graves' hyperthyroidism and ophthalmopathy. Using its own MiXCR run on the multiplex PCR reads, TCRdb lists one record per CDR3 protein. The repertoire includes about 510,000 distinct CDR3 sequences, around 15% of them detected once, and roughly 13% sits in the top ten. Sequenced: blood. These receptors came from a woman between 40 and 55 years old with Graves' hyperthyroidism. The CDR3 runs from the conserved cysteine through the conserved F or W. The D gene is left open where the match is weak. Some rows mark clone size as missing; the rest say once, few, many or name a class of expanded clone.

j_gene	v_gene	d_gene	abundance	CDR3aa	CDR3nt
TRBJ1-5	TRBV9	TRBD1	few	CASSVEGARNQPQHF	TGTGCCAGCAGCGTAGAGGGGGCCCGCAATCAGCCCCAGCATTTT
TRBJ1-2	TRBV12-3/TRBV12-4	TRBD1	.	CAISAGQDYGYTF	TGTGCCATCAGTGCAGGACAGGACTATGGCTACACCTTC
TRBJ1-1	TRBV20-1	TRBD1	many	CSANGQGNTEAFF	TGCAGTGCCAACGGACAGGGCAACACTGAAGCTTTCTTT
TRBJ2-5	TRBV28	.	few	CASSSAAGTQETQYF	TGTGCCAGCAGTTCCGCGGCCGGGACCCAAGAGACCCAGTACTTC
TRBJ1-5	TRBV4-2	.	.	CASSQDIGQPQHF	TGTGCCAGCAGCCAAGATATCGGGCAGCCCCAGCATTTT
TRBJ2-7	TRBV29-1	TRBD1	few	CSVTRTGYEQYF	TGCAGCGTCACCCGGACAGGCTACGAGCAGTACTTC
TRBJ2-3	TRBV18	.	many	CASSPPVTDTQYF	TGTGCCAGCTCACCACCGGTCACAGATACGCAGTATTTT
TRBJ2-5	TRBV28	.	many	CASSLASGLVEETQYF	TGTGCCAGCAGTCTAGCCTCAGGTCTAGTGGAGGAGACCCAGTACTTC
TRBJ2-1	TRBV24-1	.	.	CATSDFGGGYNEQFF	TGTGCCACCAGTGATTTTGGGGGAGGCTACAATGAGCAGTTCTTC
TRBJ2-3	TRBV10-2	.	many	CASSDGTSTDTQYF	TGCGCCAGCAGTGACGGTACTAGCACAGATACGCAGTATTTT
TRBJ1-1	TRBV30	.	many	CAWARKGNTEAFF	TGTGCCTGGGCCCGGAAGGGTAACACTGAAGCTTTCTTT
TRBJ2-1	TRBV2	.	few	CASSAMNEQFF	TGTGCCAGCAGCGCGATGAATGAGCAGTTCTTC
TRBJ1-4	TRBV30	.	few	CAWSLGSATNEKLFF	TGTGCCTGGAGTCTAGGGAGTGCAACTAATGAAAAACTGTTTTTT
TRBJ2-1	TRBV12-3/TRBV12-4	TRBD2	many	CASSLAASAGESNEQFF	TGTGCCAGCAGTTTAGCGGCGTCAGCGGGAGAATCCAATGAGCAGTTCTTC
TRBJ2-7	TRBV3-1	.	many	CASSRGVWEQYF	TGTGCCAGCAGCCGAGGGGTGTGGGAGCAGTACTTC
TRBJ2-1	TRBV20-1	.	few	CSARDSQASSYNEQFF	TGCAGTGCTAGAGATTCCCAGGCCAGCTCCTACAATGAGCAGTTCTTC